This TCR beta chain was recovered during a study of blood T cell repertoires in COVID-19. Turning to the study itself: Collection of acute and convalescent COVID-19 samples took place in the United States, Italy and Spain. PBMCs, B-cell-depleted T cells, or T cells provided the cDNA or gDNA that made up the material.

Trimming took off 6 bases at V and 6 bases at J, with 13 bases between the two ends. Germline loops: CDR1 LNHDA, CDR2 SQIVND (reference sequence). This CDR3 has 13 residues. The authors' processing: Estimates of nucleated cell counts were drawn from the amplification of reference gene primers. Data came from immunoSEQ multiplex PCR; TCRdb stores just in-frame clones and leaves some out. The DNA gave D and trimming, while V, J and clone size come from that table. The sample carries approximately 170,000 clones, 70% to 90% recorded once. Enrollees, roughly 18 to 89 years old, lived in approximately 24 US areas.

This sequence joins TRBV19 and TRBJ2-3; D possibly corresponds to TRBD2 (5 bases). Sequencing was carried out using PBMCs or T cells enriched from blood (not recorded which). This receptor was identified in a middle-aged man who had recovered from COVID-19. The CDR3 DNA sequence: TGTGCCAGTAGCCCTCGGACGGGGGATACGCAGTATTTT. This translates into CASSPRTGDTQYF.